This T cell receptor (beta chain) was documented in a study of vaccination effects on CD4 cells after COVID-19. In the study overall: Two doses of either BNT162b2 or mRNA-1273 were given to each participant.

Antigen-specific CD4+ T cells were first expanded with viral peptide pools by the ViraFEST assay and only then sequenced. Isolation of CD4+ T cells took place after 10 days of culture. All vaccine recipients tested negative for nucleocapsid antibodies and had never contracted SARS-CoV-2 infection. This CDR3 spans 12 amino acids. CDR1 and CDR2 (germline): MNHNY, SVGAGI (reference sequence). V lost 5 bases, J lost 5 bases, and 2 bases stayed unmatched. This clone was observed once. The target antigen is unknown. Sequenced by immunoSEQ multiplex PCR; TCRdb stores in-frame clones only, minus some. The sample records under 65,000 clones, around 86% being singletons.

This clonotype was obtained from a human donor who received a COVID-19 vaccine. The input for sequencing was CD4+ T cells from PBMCs cultured with HCoV-229E spike peptides, taken before COVID-19 vaccination. This chain joins TRBV6-6 and TRBJ1-2, with 7 bases that match TRBD1. This CDR3 is CASSGDSYGYTF. CDR3 sequence (DNA): TGTGCCAGCAGTGGGGACAGTTATGGCTACACCTTC.